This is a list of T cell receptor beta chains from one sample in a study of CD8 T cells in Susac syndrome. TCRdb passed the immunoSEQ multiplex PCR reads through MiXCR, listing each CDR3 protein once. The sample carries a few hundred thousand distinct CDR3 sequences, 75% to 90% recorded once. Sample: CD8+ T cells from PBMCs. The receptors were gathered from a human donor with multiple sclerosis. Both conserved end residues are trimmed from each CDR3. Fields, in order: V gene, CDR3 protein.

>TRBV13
ASSPPGTTEAF
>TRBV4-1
ASSRGEGAVNTEAF
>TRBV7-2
ASSLRRQFYSGNTIY
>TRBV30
AWSSGQGPDTQY
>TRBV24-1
ATSAPDPTSPLH
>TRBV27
ASSFGDLAPDTQY
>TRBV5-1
ASSFDETYEQY
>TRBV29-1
SATQGGAVYF
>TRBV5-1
ASSLSSGTTYNEQF
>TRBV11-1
ARSSGQVWAAF
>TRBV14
ASSREDWGNTEAF
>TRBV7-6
ASSPLGAGTYEQY
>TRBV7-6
ASSLGQDGRDLYEQY
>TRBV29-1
SVDPENGQETQY
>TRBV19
ASSTGQQNNSPLH
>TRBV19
ASRGDGIETQY
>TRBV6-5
ASSYGSSGSQETQY
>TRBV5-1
ASSLGHLEVFNEQF
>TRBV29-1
SVEMAAVSSYEQY
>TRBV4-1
ASSQVGAGGPDTQY
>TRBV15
ATRTGNEKLF
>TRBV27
ASSYGGAGSYEQY
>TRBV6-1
ASSDYEVTEKLF
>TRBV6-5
ASSMRLAIHNEQF
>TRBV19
ASSMGQPYEQY
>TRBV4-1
ASSQAVAGEFYNEQF
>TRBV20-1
SAGHGLPLGYT
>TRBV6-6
ASSGGQGSTGELF
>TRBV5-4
ASSRTESSYEQY
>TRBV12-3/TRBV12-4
ASSSQGDNSPLH
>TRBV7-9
ASSPLAGETDTQY
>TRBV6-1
ASRPGQAYEQY
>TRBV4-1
ASSQDVARPYEQY
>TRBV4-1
ASSQVLAGESYEQY
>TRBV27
ASSIEGAHEQY
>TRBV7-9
ASSLGGPNSLETQY
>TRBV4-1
ASSRRWTGGFYEQY
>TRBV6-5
ASSYSALLGGETQY
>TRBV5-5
ASRFTGSTEAF
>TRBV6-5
ASSYVSSTDTQY
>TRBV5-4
ASSLEPPGTFYTDTQY
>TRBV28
ASRPAGVGYEQF
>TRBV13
ASSPGQGEY
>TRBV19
ASIENTEAF
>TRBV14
ASSLLPGTSYEQY